The 7 T cell receptor beta chains listed next were all sequenced from one sample in a study of blood T cell repertoires in COVID-19. Clones were sequenced by immunoSEQ multiplex PCR, and TCRdb holds only the in-frame ones, with some missing. The sample lists approximately 250,000 clones, around 90% occurring once. Sequencing was done on a sample of peripheral blood. The receptors derive from a man aged 30 to 45 with COVID-19, enrolled during active disease.

The CDR3 coding sequence is TGCAGCGTTGTTATGCGGGGGCAACAAGAGACCCAGTACTTC. Protein: CSVVMRGQQETQYF. This chain uses TRBV29-1 with TRBJ2-5; a weak D match, TRBD2 (7 bases). V shed 4 bases and J shed 2 bases, with 14 bases lying between them. Germline CDR1 and CDR2: SQVTM and ANQGSEA. CDR3 length equals 14 residues.

The chain recombines TRBV12-3 or TRBV12-4 with TRBJ1-5, with TRBD1 matching 9 bases. The CDR3 covers 13 residues. Unmatched junction bases numbered 4, after V lost 6 bases and J lost 7 bases. CDR3 in DNA: TGTGCCAGCAGGGGACAGGGCGGGCAGCCCCAGCATTTT. As protein: CASRGQGGQPQHF.

The chain links TRBV11-2 to TRBJ2-7, with a weak D call TRBD1 (5 bases). Germline CDR1 reads SGHAT; CDR2 reads FQNNGV. There are 14 residues in the CDR3. V was pared by 5 bases and J by 4 bases, with 15 bases between. DNA of the CDR3: TGTGCCAGCAGCCCTAATCCAGGGCTTTACGAGCAGTACTTC. Translating it yields CASSPNPGLYEQYF.

The chain uses TRBV30 and TRBJ1-5, with TRBD1 as a possible D gene (5 bases). Trimming took 0 bases from V and 1 from J, leaving 16 bases between them. The germline V gene encodes CDR1 GTSNPN and CDR2 SVGIG (reference sequence). This CDR3 contains 17 residues. DNA of the CDR3: TGTGCCTGGAGTGTACGTCAGGGTGGAGGGAGCAATCAGCCCCAGCATTTT. Amino acids: CAWSVRQGGGSNQPQHF.

In its sample, this clone was seen once. This rearrangement joins TRBV6-1 to TRBJ2-7, with TRBD1 as a possible D gene (5 bases). The V end lost 0 bases, the J end lost 1 base, and 13 bases lay between the germline ends. CDR3 length: 16 amino acids. CDR1 is MNHNS, CDR2 SASEGT, per germline. CDR3 loop: CASSEAWAGPSYEQYF. The CDR3 coding sequence is TGTGCCAGCAGTGAAGCCTGGGCAGGGCCGTCCTACGAGCAGTACTTC.

The rearrangement links TRBV19 to TRBJ2-1; D perhaps matches TRBD2 (6 bases). Germline V gives CDR1 LNHDA, CDR2 SQIVND (reference sequence). The CDR3 totals 15 residues. V shed 3 bases and J shed 6 bases, with 15 bases lying between them. CDR3 nucleotide sequence: TGTGCCAGTAGTATTTCCCGGGGGAGCAGCAATGAGCAGTTCTTC. This encodes CASSISRGSSNEQFF.

The V and J genes are TRBV5-1 and TRBJ1-1, with D perhaps matching TRBD1 (6 bases). Germline V gene sequence: CDR1 SGHRS, CDR2 YFSETQ. The CDR3 totals 14 residues. V was trimmed by 4 bases and J by 6 bases, leaving 16 bases between them. The CDR3 protein is CASSPTWGGPEAFF. The CDR3 DNA reads TGCGCCAGCAGCCCAACGTGGGGGGGCCCTGAAGCTTTCTTT.